This is a list of T cell receptor beta chains from one sample in a study of cytomegalovirus exposure and HLA in healthy donors. Repertoires were generated with immunoSEQ multiplex PCR, while TCRdb's copy carries only in-frame clones and drops some. Here the sample spans approximately 99,000 clones, about three quarters being singletons. Sequencing was performed on PBMCs. The receptors were sampled from a man aged 35 to 55 in good health and CMV-seronegative. Each CDR3 is given with its conserved first and last residue. A D gene is named only where the DNA matches it firmly. A row's size may be missing; if present it is once, few, many or a size class.

CASSSGGYGTGELFF	TGTGCCAGCAGCTCCGGGGGTTATGGCACCGGGGAGCTGTTTTTT	.	.	15	TRBV7-9	TRBJ2-2
CSVAGLAGVETQYF	TGCAGCGTTGCGGGACTAGCGGGGGTGGAGACCCAGTACTTC	.	TRBD2	14	TRBV29-1	TRBJ2-5
CASSSETQYF	TGTGCCAGCAGCTCTGAGACCCAGTACTTC	.	.	10	TRBV7-9	TRBJ2-5
CASSEDNSGANVLTF	TGTGCCAGCAGTGAGGACAACTCTGGGGCCAACGTCCTGACTTTC	many	.	15	TRBV6-1	TRBJ2-6
CASSQESVQMNGYTF	TGTGCCAGCAGCCAAGAGTCTGTACAAATGAACGGCTACACCTTC	.	.	15	TRBV4-2	TRBJ1-2
CASSPGQAYDYTF	TGCGCCAGCAGCCCGGGACAGGCGTACGACTACACCTTC	.	TRBD1	13	TRBV5-1	TRBJ1-2
CASSPRGGSGGYNEQFF	TGTGCCAGCAGCCCTCGCGGGGGTAGCGGGGGGTATAATGAGCAGTTCTTC	.	TRBD2	17	TRBV7-2	TRBJ2-1
CASSGQKGAWEKLFF	TGTGCCAGCAGCGGGCAAAAGGGGGCGTGGGAAAAACTGTTTTTT	.	TRBD1	15	TRBV7-2	TRBJ1-4
CASSLEGVGAAGTQYF	TGTGCCAGCAGCTTAGAAGGGGTAGGGGCCGCCGGGACCCAGTACTTC	.	.	16	TRBV13	TRBJ2-5
CASSSSSYEQYF	TGTGCCAGCAGCTCCAGTTCCTACGAGCAGTACTTC	.	.	12	TRBV5-6	TRBJ2-7
CSVSGGNQETQYF	TGCAGCGTATCGGGGGGGAACCAAGAGACCCAGTACTTC	once	TRBD2	13	TRBV29-1	TRBJ2-5
CASSVGYRPNTEAFF	TGTGCCAGCAGCGTAGGTTACAGGCCGAACACTGAAGCTTTCTTT	few	.	15	TRBV9	TRBJ1-1
CASSYPAVTGDIAEAFF	TGTGCCAGCAGCTACCCCGCAGTGACAGGGGATATCGCTGAAGCTTTCTTT	.	TRBD1	17	TRBV13	TRBJ1-1
CASSWGSGYEQYF	TGTGCCAGCAGTTGGGGCAGTGGATACGAGCAGTACTTC	.	.	13	TRBV11-1	TRBJ2-7
CASSLDRGSPLHF	TGTGCCAGCAGTTTAGACAGGGGCTCACCCCTCCACTTT	once	TRBD1	13	TRBV27	TRBJ1-6
CASSLLSGTGQYF	TGTGCCAGCAGCCTCCTAAGCGGGACAGGGCAGTATTTT	few	.	13	TRBV7-9	TRBJ2-3
CASSLAQRGHEQYF	TGTGCCAGCAGCTTAGCGCAGCGGGGCCACGAGCAGTACTTC	.	TRBD2	14	TRBV7-9	TRBJ2-7
CASSVRRTEAFF	TGTGCCAGCAGTGTACGGAGGACTGAAGCTTTCTTT	.	.	12	TRBV2	TRBJ1-1
CASSYTGRGWNTEAFF	TGTGCCAGCAGTTACACAGGGCGGGGGTGGAACACTGAAGCTTTCTTT	.	.	16	TRBV6-5	TRBJ1-1
CASSSWDRPNYGYTF	TGTGCCAGCAGCTCATGGGACAGGCCTAACTATGGCTACACCTTC	.	TRBD1	15	TRBV7-9	TRBJ1-2
CSAQNNEQFF	TGCAGCGCTCAGAACAATGAGCAGTTCTTC	.	.	10	TRBV29-1	TRBJ2-1
CASSPGTSRRSYNEQFF	TGCGCCAGCAGCCCCGGGACTAGCCGACGGTCCTACAATGAGCAGTTCTTC	.	TRBD2	17	TRBV4-1	TRBJ2-1
CASSYGTGVTGELFF	TGTGCCAGCAGTTATGGGACAGGGGTAACCGGGGAGCTGTTTTTT	once	TRBD1	15	TRBV27	TRBJ2-2
CAITTDYNEQFF	TGTGCCATTACGACAGATTACAATGAGCAGTTCTTC	.	.	12	TRBV10-3	TRBJ2-1
CAWSVSGNSPLHF	TGTGCCTGGAGTGTATCGGGGAATTCACCCCTCCACTTT	.	.	13	TRBV30	TRBJ1-6
CASSSGVANIQYF	TGTGCCAGCAGCTCAGGGGTCGCAAACATTCAGTACTTC	.	.	13	TRBV11-2	TRBJ2-4
CASSPRGPMNTEAFF	TGTGCCAGTAGTCCGCGAGGGCCCATGAACACTGAAGCTTTCTTT	.	.	15	TRBV19	TRBJ1-1
CASSPDRGRQPQHF	TGTGCCAGTAGCCCCGACAGGGGGCGTCAGCCCCAGCATTTT	.	TRBD1	14	TRBV19	TRBJ1-5
CASSLGAHVGRADTQYF	TGCGCCAGCAGCTTGGGGGCCCACGTCGGGCGGGCAGATACGCAGTATTTT	.	.	17	TRBV5-1	TRBJ2-3
CASSLLYSGGASYNEQFF	TGTGCCAGCAGCTTATTATATAGCGGGGGGGCTTCCTACAATGAGCAGTTCTTC	.	TRBD2	18	TRBV7-6	TRBJ2-1
CASSDHRVRGTEAFF	TGTGCCAGCAGCGACCACAGGGTTCGGGGCACTGAAGCTTTCTTT	.	.	15	TRBV7-8	TRBJ1-1
CASRDSFRGYEQYF	TGCGCCAGCAGGGATAGCTTTAGAGGTTACGAGCAGTACTTC	.	.	14	TRBV5-1	TRBJ2-7
CASSFMGQGYEQYF	TGTGCCAGCAGCTTTATGGGACAGGGTTACGAGCAGTACTTC	.	TRBD1	14	TRBV13	TRBJ2-7
CASSLRAGGTYEQYF	TGCGCCAGCAGCCTCCGGGCGGGGGGAACCTACGAGCAGTACTTC	.	TRBD2	15	TRBV5-1	TRBJ2-7
CASSLGTRNTEAFF	TGTGCCAGCAGCTTAGGGACAAGGAACACTGAAGCTTTCTTT	.	.	14	TRBV7-9	TRBJ1-1
CSVGWDIRSYNEQFF	TGCAGCGTTGGTTGGGACATAAGGTCCTACAATGAGCAGTTCTTC	.	.	15	TRBV29-1	TRBJ2-1
CASSYTGGSHEQYF	TGTGCCAGCAGTTACACCGGAGGGTCACACGAGCAGTACTTC	.	.	14	TRBV6-5	TRBJ2-7
CASSVVLGETQYF	TGTGCCAGCAGCGTAGTTCTCGGGGAGACCCAGTACTTC	many	.	13	TRBV9	TRBJ2-5
CASSRLAGITDTQYF	TGTGCCAGCAGCCGACTAGCGGGGATCACAGATACGCAGTATTTT	.	TRBD2	15	TRBV6-5	TRBJ2-3
CAWSGDRPSTDTQYF	TGTGCCTGGAGTGGGGACAGGCCTAGCACAGATACGCAGTATTTT	.	TRBD1	15	TRBV30	TRBJ2-3
CASSSGKDSYEQYF	TGCGCCAGCAGCTCCGGGAAAGACTCCTACGAGCAGTACTTC	.	.	14	TRBV5-1	TRBJ2-7
CASSLAGTGREKLFF	TGTGCCAGCAGTTTGGCCGGGACAGGGAGGGAAAAACTGTTTTTT	once	TRBD1	15	TRBV28	TRBJ1-4
CAFLLSSGEAGEQFF	TGTGCCTTTCTCCTTTCGAGCGGGGAGGCGGGTGAGCAGTTCTTC	.	TRBD2	15	TRBV30	TRBJ2-1
CASSQEAGGGTEAFF	TGCGCCAGCAGCCAAGAGGCGGGAGGGGGCACTGAAGCTTTCTTT	.	.	15	TRBV4-3	TRBJ1-1
CASPAGLYQETQYF	TGTGCCAGCCCGGCAGGGTTGTACCAAGAGACCCAGTACTTC	.	.	14	TRBV2	TRBJ2-5
CASSQEIGGDTQYF	TGTGCCAGCAGCCAAGAGATTGGGGGGGATACGCAGTATTTT	.	.	14	TRBV6-4	TRBJ2-3
CASSTGQGVEEQYF	TGTGCCAGCAGTACGGGACAGGGGGTCGAGGAGCAGTACTTC	.	TRBD1	14	TRBV6-5	TRBJ2-7
CASTRLAGSSYNEQFF	TGTGCCAGCACCAGACTAGCGGGGAGCTCCTACAATGAGCAGTTCTTC	.	TRBD2	16	TRBV2	TRBJ2-1
CASSLGVGVSNQPQHF	TGTGCCAGCAGCTTGGGTGTCGGGGTGAGCAATCAGCCCCAGCATTTT	.	.	16	TRBV7-9	TRBJ1-5